The 9 T cell receptor beta chains below all came from one sample that was sequenced in a study of T-cell reconstitution after alpha-beta-depleted transplantation in children. During its preparation, the TCRbeta library received unique molecular identifiers. TCRdb independently ran MiXCR on the PCR reads; one entry per CDR3 protein. Here the sample spans around 680,000 distinct CDR3 sequences, over 15% being singletons. Sequencing was performed on PBMCs from the stem cell graft donor, taken from the stem cell graft. These receptors all stem from a human donor who donated a stem cell graft to a child with acute myeloid leukemia.

This clonotype came up many times. The chain carries TRBV20-1 and TRBJ2-7; tentatively, D is TRBD1 (6 bases). From germline, CDR1 is DFQATT and CDR2 SNEGSKA (reference sequence). Trimming stripped 5 bases from V and 4 bases from J, with 12 bases between. CDR3 length: 12 residues. Here the CDR3 DNA reads TGCAGTGCTCGTGGGGGCGGATACGAGCAGTACGTC. This sequence encodes CSARGGGYEQYV.

This clonotype occurred once. The rearrangement links TRBV5-1 to TRBJ2-2; 7 nucleotides match TRBD1. The CDR3 sequence is 15 residues long. Per germline, CDR1 SGHRS and CDR2 YFSETQ. V lost 5 bases, J lost 0 bases, and 4 bases stayed unmatched. The CDR3 bases are TGCGCCAGCAGGCCGACAGGGACGAACACCGGGGAGCTGTTTTTT. Its protein product is CASRPTGTNTGELFF.

The sample holds many counts of this clonotype. The J gene is TRBJ2-5, the V gene TRBV9; 8 bases align to TRBD1. Germline values: CDR1 SGDLS, CDR2 YYNGEE. With 2 bases clipped from V and 2 bases from J, the junction kept 8 bases outside the gene matches. The CDR3 length is 16 residues. The CDR3 DNA reads TGTGCCAGCAGCGTCTCCGGGACAGGCACACAAGAGACCCAGTACTTC. This translates into CASSVSGTGTQETQYF.

The CDR3 DNA is TGTGCCACCAGTGAGCCCGGGACAGTTACCTACAATGAGCAGTTCTTC. This sequence encodes CATSEPGTVTYNEQFF. The chain combines TRBV24-1 with TRBJ2-1, with TRBD1 matching 7 bases. With 4 bases clipped from V and 2 bases from J, the junction kept 7 bases outside the gene matches. Looked up from germline, CDR1 is KGHDR and CDR2 is SFDVKD. The CDR3 contains 16 residues.

V is TRBV20-1 and J is TRBJ1-1; TRBD1 matches 9 bases. Looked up from germline, CDR1 is DFQATT and CDR2 is SNEGSKA (reference sequence). With V trimmed by 6 bases and J by 7 bases, 6 bases remained unmatched. This CDR3 is built from 12 residues. CDR3 protein: CSAEDRGIEAFF. The CDR3 DNA follows: TGCAGTGCAGAAGACAGGGGGATTGAAGCTTTCTTT.

This clonotype was seen a few times. The chain has TRBV13 and TRBJ1-6; D gene ambiguous. This CDR3 region has 13 residues. V lost 6 bases to trimming and J lost 7 bases, with 10 bases between them. In germline, CDR1 is PRHDT, CDR2 FYEKMQ (reference sequence). In nucleotides, the CDR3 is TGTGCCAGCAGAAAAGAGCTGAATTCACCCCTCCACTTT. Protein product: CASRKELNSPLHF. Full variable domain (outside the CDR3, taken from reference TRBV13 and TRBJ1-6): AAGVIQSPRHLIKEKRETATLKCYPIPRHDTVYWYQQGPGQDPQFLISFYEKMQSDKGSIPDRFSAQQFSDYHSELNMSSLELGDSALYFCASRKELNSPLHFGNGTRLTVT.

A few counts support this clonotype. This chain links TRBV12-3 or TRBV12-4 with TRBJ2-2; 9 bases agree with TRBD2. J gave up 3 bases and V 5 bases, and 13 bases lay outside the gene matches. The CDR3 totals 18 residues. The CDR3 sequence is CASSRTRSTSGYTGELFF. In DNA, the CDR3 is TGTGCCAGCAGTCGCACCCGGTCGACTAGCGGATACACCGGGGAGCTGTTTTTT.

The rearrangement joins TRBV13 to TRBJ2-5, with 8 nucleotides matching TRBD2. The CDR3 totals 15 residues. After removal of 4 bases from V and 4 bases from J, the junction contained 8 bases not matched to a gene. Germline V lookup: CDR1 PRHDT, CDR2 FYEKMQ (reference sequence). CDR3 amino acids: CASSSSYGGVETQYF. Written as DNA, the CDR3 is TGTGCCAGCAGCTCATCCTACGGGGGGGTAGAGACCCAGTACTTC.

CDR3 in DNA: TGCGCCAGCAGCATCGGTAACGAGGGGGCCTCTGGAAACACCATATATTTT. Amino acids: CASSIGNEGASGNTIYF. The chain is built from TRBV5-1 and TRBJ1-3; TRBD1 matches 7 bases. Trimming at V came to 4 bases and at J to 0 bases, leaving 10 bases not matched to a gene. Germline V gives CDR1 SGHRS, CDR2 YFSETQ. The CDR3 spans 17 residues.